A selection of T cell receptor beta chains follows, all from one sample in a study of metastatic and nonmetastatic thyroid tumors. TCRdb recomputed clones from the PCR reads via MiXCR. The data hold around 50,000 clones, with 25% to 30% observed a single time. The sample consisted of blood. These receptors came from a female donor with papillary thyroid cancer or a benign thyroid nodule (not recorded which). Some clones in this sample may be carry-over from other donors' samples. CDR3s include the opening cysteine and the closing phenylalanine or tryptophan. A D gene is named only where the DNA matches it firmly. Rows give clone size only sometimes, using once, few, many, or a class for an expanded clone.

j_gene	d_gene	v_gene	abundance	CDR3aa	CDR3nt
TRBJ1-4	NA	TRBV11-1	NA	CASSLAFRLANWNEKLFF	TGTGCCAGCAGCTTAGCTTTTAGGTTGGCTAATTGGAATGAAAAACTGTTTTTT
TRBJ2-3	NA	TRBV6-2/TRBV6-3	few	CASSYSVADTDTQYF	TGTGCCAGCAGTTACTCGGTAGCCGATACAGATACGCAGTATTTT
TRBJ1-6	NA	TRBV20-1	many	CSAEGRPNSPLHF	TGCAGTGCTGAGGGACGGCCGAATTCACCCCTCCACTTT
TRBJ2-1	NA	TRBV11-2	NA	CASSLVRGANEQFF	TGTGCCAGCAGCTTAGTCCGCGGGGCAAATGAGCAGTTCTTC
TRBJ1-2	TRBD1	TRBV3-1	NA	CASSQDRGNGYTF	TGTGCCAGCAGCCAGGACAGGGGCAACGGCTACACCTTC
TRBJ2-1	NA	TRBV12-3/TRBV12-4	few	CASSLASWQFF	TGTGCCAGCAGTTTGGCCTCTTGGCAGTTCTTC
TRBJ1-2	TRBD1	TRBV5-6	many	CASRPDRGGYGYTF	TGTGCCAGCAGACCTGACAGGGGCGGCTATGGCTACACCTTC
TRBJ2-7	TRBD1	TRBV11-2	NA	CASSSPSDRISTYEQYF	TGTGCCAGCAGCTCCCCTTCGGACAGGATAAGTACCTACGAGCAGTACTTC
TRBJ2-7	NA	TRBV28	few	CASSSTASSYEQYF	TGTGCCAGCAGTTCGACCGCCAGCTCCTACGAGCAGTACTTC
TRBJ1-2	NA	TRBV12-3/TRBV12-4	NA	CASSLVGVKANYGYTF	TGTGCCAGCAGTTTAGTTGGAGTAAAAGCTAACTATGGCTACACCTTC
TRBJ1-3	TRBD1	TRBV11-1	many	CASSWTGGSWGGNTIYF	TGTGCCAGCAGCTGGACAGGGGGCTCCTGGGGAGGAAACACCATATATTTT
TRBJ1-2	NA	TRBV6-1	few	CASSGRVDGYTF	TGTGCCAGCAGTGGCAGGGTTGATGGCTACACCTTC
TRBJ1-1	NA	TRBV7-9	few	CASSKDPNTEAFF	TGTGCCAGCAGCAAGGACCCGAACACTGAAGCTTTCTTT
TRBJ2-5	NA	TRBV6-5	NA	CASSYGEGQYF	TGTGCCAGCAGTTACGGCGAGGGGCAGTACTTC
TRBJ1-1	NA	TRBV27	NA	CASGVYWDTEAFF	TGTGCCAGCGGGGTATACTGGGACACTGAAGCTTTCTTT
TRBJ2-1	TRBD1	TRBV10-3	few	CAISDRGRRSSYNEQFF	TGTGCCATCAGTGATAGGGGGCGTAGAAGCTCCTACAATGAGCAGTTCTTC
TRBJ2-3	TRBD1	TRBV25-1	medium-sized	CASSGYTGGGDTQYF	TGTGCCAGCAGTGGATATACAGGGGGCGGTGATACGCAGTATTTT
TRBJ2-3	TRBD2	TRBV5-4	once	CASSLGASGSGTDTQYF	TGTGCCAGCAGCTTGGGTGCTAGCGGGAGTGGCACAGATACGCAGTATTTT
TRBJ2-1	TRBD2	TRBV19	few	CASRSGRAQYNEQFF	TGTGCCAGTAGATCCGGGAGGGCCCAATACAATGAGCAGTTCTTC
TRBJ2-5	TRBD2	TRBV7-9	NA	CASSLVSGGWETQYF	TGTGCCAGCAGCTTAGTCTCGGGAGGCTGGGAGACCCAGTACTTC
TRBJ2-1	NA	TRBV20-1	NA	CSARDGIANEQFF	TGCAGTGCTAGAGACGGCATTGCGAATGAGCAGTTCTTC
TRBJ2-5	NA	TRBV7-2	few	CASSLYGSRETQYF	TGTGCCAGCAGCTTATACGGGAGCCGGGAGACCCAGTACTTC
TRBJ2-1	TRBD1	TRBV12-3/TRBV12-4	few	CASSYRGSEQFF	TGTGCCAGCAGTTACAGGGGGAGTGAGCAGTTCTTC